A single sample gave rise to the 10 T cell receptor beta chains below, sequenced in a study of shared T cell receptors in the human thymus. Data came from immunoSEQ multiplex PCR; TCRdb stores just in-frame clones and leaves some out. The table has about 380,000 clones, over 90% seen once. Material for sequencing was thymocytes. All receptors come from a human donor.

This chain uses TRBV28 with TRBJ2-2, with 10 bases fitting TRBD2. The CDR3 has 16 residues. The J segment lost 5 bases and the V segment lost 2 bases, leaving 5 bases of the junction unmatched. Germline V CDR1 and CDR2: MDHEN, SYDVKM. Here the CDR3 DNA reads TGTGCCAGCAGTTTAAGCGGGAGGGCAAGGACCGGGGAGCTGTTTTTT. This translates into CASSLSGRARTGELFF.

The chain links TRBV18 to TRBJ2-1; possibly TRBD1 for D (6 bases). Trimming took 3 bases from V and 2 from J, leaving 11 bases between them. Looked up from germline, CDR1 is KGHSH and CDR2 is LQKENI. The CDR3 is made up of 15 amino acids. CDR3 sequence (DNA): TGTGCCAGCTCACCTACAGGGACGGCCTACAATGAGCAGTTCTTC. This codes for CASSPTGTAYNEQFF.

This rearrangement joins TRBV30 to TRBJ2-3; D is perhaps TRBD1 or TRBD2 (5 bases each). V gave up 1 base and J gave up 4 bases, with 12 bases separating them. Germline assignment: CDR1 GTSNPN and CDR2 SVGIG (reference sequence). The CDR3 length is 14 residues. The CDR3 protein is CAWSARLGADTQYF. The CDR3, as DNA: TGTGCCTGGAGTGCTCGACTGGGGGCAGATACGCAGTATTTT.

The rearrangement joins TRBV29-1 to TRBJ2-3; D might be TRBD1 (5 bases). Trimming stripped 7 bases from V and 0 bases from J, with 32 bases between. The CDR3 spans 20 residues. Germline V gene data show CDR1 as SQVTM and CDR2 as ANQGSEA. CDR3 protein: CSAPFLPGPERTSSTDTQYF. The DNA for the CDR3 is TGCAGCGCACCATTCTTGCCCGGACCCGAGAGGACATCTAGCACAGATACGCAGTATTTT.

This clone was observed once. The rearrangement links TRBV28 to TRBJ2-1; 13 nucleotides line up with TRBD2. The germline V gene encodes CDR1 MDHEN and CDR2 SYDVKM. Trimming at V came to 7 bases and at J to 4 bases, leaving 16 bases not matched to a gene. The CDR3 is made up of 19 amino acids. The CDR3, as DNA: TGTGCCAGCACCCCCCGAGGACTAGCGGGAGTTGGTGCGTACAATGAGCAGTTCTTC. Translation gives CASTPRGLAGVGAYNEQFF.

This chain uses TRBV11-2 with TRBJ2-3; 7 bases line up with TRBD2. The CDR3 is 16 amino acids. In germline, CDR1 is SGHAT, CDR2 FQNNGV. Trimming removed 2 bases from V and 9 bases from J; junction bases left unmatched: 14. CDR3 bases: TGTGCCAGCAGCTTAACGGGCGGGAGAAGCCCTCCCACGCAGTATTTT. It translates to CASSLTGGRSPPTQYF.

The J gene is TRBJ1-4, the V gene TRBV14; TRBD1 might be the D (6 bases). This CDR3 region has 22 residues. V was shortened by 0 bases and J by 0 bases, with 26 bases between the two germline ends. The germline V gene has CDR1 SGHDN and CDR2 FVKESK. The CDR3, as DNA: TGTGCCAGCAGCCAAGATCTAGGACCTGGGGCCCCAGGGGCGACAACTAATGAAAAACTGTTTTTT. Translated: CASSQDLGPGAPGATTNEKLFF.

The V call is TRBV7-9, the J call TRBJ2-1, with D unclear. The CDR3 is made up of 12 amino acids. Germline V lookup: CDR1 SEHNR, CDR2 FQNEAQ (reference sequence). With 4 bases removed from V and 8 bases from J, the gap between germline ends came to 9 bases. CDR3 coding DNA: TGTGCCAGCAGCTCCGGTTATGATGAGCAGTTCTTC. This encodes CASSSGYDEQFF.

The chain joins TRBV9 to TRBJ2-1; possible D gene TRBD2, 6 bases. The CDR3 length is 15 residues. Germline CDR1 and CDR2: SGDLS and YYNGEE. The V gene lost 8 bases and the J gene lost 2 bases, with 17 bases spanning the gap. The CDR3 loop is CASGLGRDAYNEQFF. CDR3 bases: TGTGCCAGTGGCTTGGGGCGGGACGCCTACAATGAGCAGTTCTTC.

The chain carries TRBV5-8 and TRBJ2-1; 9 positions agree with TRBD2. With 4 bases clipped from V and 5 bases from J, the junction kept 7 bases outside the gene matches. The CDR3 runs 15 residues. Looked up from germline, CDR1 is SGHTS and CDR2 is YDEGEE. The CDR3 nucleotides read TGTGCCAGCAGCGAGCTCCTAGCGGGAAACAATGAGCAGTTCTTC. This gives the protein CASSELLAGNNEQFF.